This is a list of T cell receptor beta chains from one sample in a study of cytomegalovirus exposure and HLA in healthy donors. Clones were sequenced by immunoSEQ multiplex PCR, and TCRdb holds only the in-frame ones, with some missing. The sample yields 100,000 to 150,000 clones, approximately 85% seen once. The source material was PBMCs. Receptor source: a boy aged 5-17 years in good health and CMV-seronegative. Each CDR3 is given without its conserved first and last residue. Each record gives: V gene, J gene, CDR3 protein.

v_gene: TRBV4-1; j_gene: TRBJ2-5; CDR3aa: ASSQGLAGGPGETQY
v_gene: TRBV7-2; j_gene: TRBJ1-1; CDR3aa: ASSPVVNTEAF
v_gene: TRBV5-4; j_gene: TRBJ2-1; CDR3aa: ASSAGLAGTYNEQF
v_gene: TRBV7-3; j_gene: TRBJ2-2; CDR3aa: ASSLLGVKVAGELF
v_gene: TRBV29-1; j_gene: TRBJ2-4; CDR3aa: SVGNTQGNAKNIQY
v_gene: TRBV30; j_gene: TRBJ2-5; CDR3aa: AWSVIGSQETQY
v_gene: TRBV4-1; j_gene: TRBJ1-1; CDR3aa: ASSYRQGASYTEAF
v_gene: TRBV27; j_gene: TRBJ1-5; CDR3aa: ASSRERGNSNQPQH
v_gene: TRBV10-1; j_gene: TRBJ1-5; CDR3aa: ASSPWGVSNQPQH
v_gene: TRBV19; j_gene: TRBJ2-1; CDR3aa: ASSIVGTGVDEQF
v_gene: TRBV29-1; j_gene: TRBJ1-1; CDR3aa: SVEGENPNTEAF
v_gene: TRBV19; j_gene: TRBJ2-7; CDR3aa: ASSGDRTYEQY
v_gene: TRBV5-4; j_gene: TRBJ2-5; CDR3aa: ASSRTGQQTQY
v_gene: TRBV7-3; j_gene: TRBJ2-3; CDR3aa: ASSSGLASDTQY
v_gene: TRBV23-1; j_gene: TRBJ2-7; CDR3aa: ASSQSTGTFYEQY
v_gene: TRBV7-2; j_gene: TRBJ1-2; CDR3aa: ASSPRTGDGYT
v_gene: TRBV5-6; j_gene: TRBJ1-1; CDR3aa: ASSFREGTEAF